The 11 T cell receptor beta chains below all came from one sample that was sequenced in a study of blood T cell repertoires in COVID-19. Using immunoSEQ multiplex PCR, the repertoire was profiled, and TCRdb retains in-frame clones only, with some absent. Found here are about 62,000 clones, more than 80% of them singletons; the top ten hold around 1.3%. Sequencing used peripheral blood. Every receptor here comes from a woman at least 80 years old with acute or convalescent COVID-19.

The chain links TRBV5-4 to TRBJ2-1; 8 bases are a match to TRBD2. V gave up 0 bases and J gave up 8 bases; unmatched junction bases: 4. CDR1 is SGHNT, CDR2 YYREEE, per germline (reference sequence). The CDR3 loop spans 14 amino acids. The CDR3 loop reads CASSLATGGDEQFF. CDR3 DNA: TGTGCCAGCAGCTTGGCGACGGGAGGGGATGAGCAGTTCTTC. Combining the CDR3 with reference TRBV5-4 and TRBJ2-1 gives the whole variable domain ETGVTQSPTHLIKTRGQQVTLRCSSQSGHNTVSWYQQALGQGPQFIFQYYREEENGRGNFPPRFSGLQFPNYSSELNVNALELDDSALYLCASSLATGGDEQFFGPGTRLTVL.

This clone was seen only a few times. The chain uses TRBV7-9 and TRBJ1-5; no firm D call. The CDR3 covers 13 residues. From germline, CDR1 is SEHNR and CDR2 FQNEAQ (reference sequence). Trimming took 6 bases from V and 8 from J, leaving 14 bases between them. CDR3 coding DNA: TGTGCCAGCAGTCTACAGTCTAATGAGCCCCAGCATTTT. The encoded protein is CASSLQSNEPQHF.

The chain employs TRBV12-3 or TRBV12-4 and TRBJ2-3; D gene unclear. The length of the CDR3 is 13 residues. V was pared by 6 bases and J by 2 bases, with 9 bases between. The CDR3 is CASRPVVTDTQYF. The CDR3 region has the DNA TGTGCCAGCAGGCCAGTGGTCACAGATACGCAGTATTTT.

The chain uses TRBV27 and TRBJ2-5, with D unclear. The CDR3 sequence is 11 residues long. The V gene's germline CDR1 is MNHEY and CDR2 SMNVEV (reference sequence). Between the trimmed V and J ends, which lost 6 bases and 5 bases, there was a span of 7 bases. The CDR3 sequence is CASSHGETQYF. The CDR3 bases are TGTGCCAGCAGCCACGGGGAGACCCAGTACTTC.

The chain uses TRBV4-3 and TRBJ1-1, with D possibly matching TRBD1 (5 bases). The germline V and J ends were trimmed by 0 bases and 0 bases, with 8 bases remaining between them. Per the germline V gene, CDR1 is LGHNA and CDR2 is YSLEER. This CDR3 spans 15 amino acids. CDR3 sequence reads: CASSQEAGLNTEAFF. CDR3 nucleotides: TGCGCCAGCAGCCAAGAAGCGGGGCTGAACACTGAAGCTTTCTTT.

V gene TRBV4-3 combines with J gene TRBJ2-2, with 7 positions matching TRBD2. The germline V gene has CDR1 LGHNA and CDR2 YSLEER. Trimming cost V 0 bases and J 14 bases; bases outside gene matches: 24. The CDR3 loop spans 19 amino acids. The CDR3 spells CASSQDLTGTISGTQLLFF. Written as DNA, the CDR3 is TGCGCCAGCAGCCAAGATTTAACCGGGACTATATCAGGAACCCAACTTCTGTTTTTT.

J is TRBJ2-7 and V is TRBV3-1 (or the pseudogene TRBV3-2); D unclear. Germline-derived CDR1 and CDR2 are LGHDT and YNNKEL (reference sequence). Trimming removed 3 bases at V and 2 bases at J, with 8 bases between. The CDR3 covers 13 residues. CDR3 DNA: TGTGCCAGCAGCCAGGCAGAACCCTACGAGCAGTACTTC. Its translation: CASSQAEPYEQYF.

The chain couples TRBV15 to TRBJ1-1, with TRBD1 identical over 12 bases. The germline V gene encodes CDR1 LNHNV and CDR2 YYDKDF (reference sequence). J lost 7 bases, V lost 5 bases, and 8 bases had no gene match. CDR3 length equals 15 residues. In nucleotides, the CDR3 is TGTGCCACCAGCGACCGGGACAGGGGGCAGGATGAAGCTTTCTTT. Protein: CATSDRDRGQDEAFF.

The chain combines TRBV28 with TRBJ2-1; 15 bases agree with TRBD2. The CDR3 is 21 residues long. The V segment lost 3 bases and the J segment 0 bases; nucleotides outside the gene matches: 12. The V gene's germline CDR1 is MDHEN and CDR2 SYDVKM. CDR3 region: CASSFPPGLAGGLSSYNEQFF. The CDR3 bases are TGTGCCAGCAGTTTCCCTCCAGGACTAGCGGGAGGGCTCAGCTCCTACAATGAGCAGTTCTTC. Filled out from reference TRBV28 and TRBJ2-1, the complete variable domain reads DVKVTQSSRYLVKRTGEKVFLECVQDMDHENMFWYRQDPGLGLRLIYFSYDVKMKEKGDIPEGYSVSREKKERFSLILESASTNQTSMYLCASSFPPGLAGGLSSYNEQFFGPGTRLTVL.

J is TRBJ1-1 and V is TRBV19, with 9 bases identical to TRBD1. The V segment lost 8 bases and the J segment 5 bases; nucleotides outside the gene matches: 6. CDR1 is LNHDA, CDR2 SQIVND, per germline (reference sequence). The CDR3 is 13 residues long. CDR3: CASLMGQGTEAFF. The CDR3, as DNA: TGTGCCAGTTTAATGGGACAGGGTACTGAAGCTTTCTTT.

The chain couples TRBV5-1 to TRBJ1-2; 7 bases fit TRBD1. The ends lost 5 bases at V and 8 bases at J; junction bases unmatched: 15. From germline, CDR1 is SGHRS and CDR2 YFSETQ. The CDR3 length is 15 residues. The CDR3 sequence is CASSSGEGAIRGYTF. CDR3 bases: TGCGCCAGCAGTTCCGGAGAGGGGGCAATTAGGGGCTACACCTTC. The full variable domain, with the rest looked up from reference TRBV5-1 and TRBJ1-2, is KAGVTQTPRYLIKTRGQQVTLSCSPISGHRSVSWYQQTPGQGLQFLFEYFSETQRNKGNFPGRFSGRQFSNSRSEMNVSTLELGDSALYLCASSSGEGAIRGYTFGSGTRLTVV.